This TCR beta chain was found in a study of blood T cell repertoires in COVID-19. Study context: COVID-19 samples collected from the United States, Italy and Spain covered acute and convalescent phases. PBMCs, B-cell-depleted T cells, or T cells provided the cDNA or gDNA that made up the material.

The CDR3 has 16 amino acids. V lost 7 bases and J lost 0, with 13 bases in between. Germline CDR1 is MNHEY and CDR2 is SMNVEV (reference sequence). In the source study's methods: The assay estimated nucleated cells by amplifying reference gene primers. Produced via immunoSEQ multiplex PCR; TCRdb's table is partial and in-frame only. For V, J and clone size, that table is used; D and trimming come from the DNA. This repertoire shows about 330,000 clones, around 87% found once; its top ten account for 3% to 4%. This sequence joins TRBV27 and TRBJ2-6, with a possible D match to TRBD2 (6 bases). The clonotype comes from a woman between 50 and 59 years old with active or convalescent COVID-19. The sequenced sample consisted of peripheral blood. The CDR3 DNA sequence: TGTGCCAGCATGTGGCAGGGAGGCTCTGGGGCCAACGTCCTGACTTTC. Protein product: CASMWQGGSGANVLTF.